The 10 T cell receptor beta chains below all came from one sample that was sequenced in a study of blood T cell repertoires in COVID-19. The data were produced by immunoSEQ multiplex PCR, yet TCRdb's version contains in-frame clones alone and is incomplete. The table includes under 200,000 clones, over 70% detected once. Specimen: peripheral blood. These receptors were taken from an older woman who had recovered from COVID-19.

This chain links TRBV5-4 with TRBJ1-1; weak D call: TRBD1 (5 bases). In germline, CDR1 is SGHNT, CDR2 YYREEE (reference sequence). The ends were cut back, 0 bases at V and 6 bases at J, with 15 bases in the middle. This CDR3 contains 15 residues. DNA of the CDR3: TGTGCCAGCAGCTTGGATCCTAGAACCAGGGCTGAAGCTTTCTTT. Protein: CASSLDPRTRAEAFF.

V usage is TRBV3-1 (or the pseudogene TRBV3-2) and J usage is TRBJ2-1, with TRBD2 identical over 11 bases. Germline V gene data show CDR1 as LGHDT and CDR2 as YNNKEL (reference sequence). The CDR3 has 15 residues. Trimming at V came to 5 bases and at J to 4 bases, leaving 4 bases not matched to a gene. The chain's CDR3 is CASSWTSGRYNEQFF. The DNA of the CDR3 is TGTGCCAGCAGCTGGACTAGCGGGCGATACAATGAGCAGTTCTTC.

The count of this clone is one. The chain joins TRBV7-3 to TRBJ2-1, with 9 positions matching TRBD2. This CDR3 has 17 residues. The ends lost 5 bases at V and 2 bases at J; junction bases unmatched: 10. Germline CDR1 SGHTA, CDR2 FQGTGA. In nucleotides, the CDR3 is TGTGCCAGCAGCCGACTGGCGGGGGGGCCCGCCTACAATGAGCAGTTCTTC. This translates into CASSRLAGGPAYNEQFF.

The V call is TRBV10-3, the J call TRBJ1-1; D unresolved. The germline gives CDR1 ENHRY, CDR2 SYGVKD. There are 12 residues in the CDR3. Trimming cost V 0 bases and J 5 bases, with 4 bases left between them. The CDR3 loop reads CAISESETEAFF. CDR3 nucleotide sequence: TGTGCCATCAGTGAGTCGGAGACTGAAGCTTTCTTT.

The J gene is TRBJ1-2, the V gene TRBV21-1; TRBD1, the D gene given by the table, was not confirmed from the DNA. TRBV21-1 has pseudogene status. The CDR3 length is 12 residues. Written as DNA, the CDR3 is TGTGCCCGACGCACAGGAGACTATGGCTACACCTTC. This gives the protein CARRTGDYGYTF.

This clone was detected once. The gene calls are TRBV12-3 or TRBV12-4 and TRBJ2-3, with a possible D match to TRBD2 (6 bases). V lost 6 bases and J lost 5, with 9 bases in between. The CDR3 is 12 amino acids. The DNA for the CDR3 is TGTGCCAGCAGCGTCGGGGGAGATACGCAGTATTTT. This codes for CASSVGGDTQYF.

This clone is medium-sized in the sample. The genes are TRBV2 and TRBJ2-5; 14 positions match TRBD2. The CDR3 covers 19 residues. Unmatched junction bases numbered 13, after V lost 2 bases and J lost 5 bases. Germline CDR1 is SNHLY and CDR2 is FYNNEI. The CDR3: CASSERGTSGRPVGETQYF. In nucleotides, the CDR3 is TGTGCCAGCAGTGAACGGGGGACTAGCGGGAGACCAGTGGGGGAGACCCAGTACTTC.

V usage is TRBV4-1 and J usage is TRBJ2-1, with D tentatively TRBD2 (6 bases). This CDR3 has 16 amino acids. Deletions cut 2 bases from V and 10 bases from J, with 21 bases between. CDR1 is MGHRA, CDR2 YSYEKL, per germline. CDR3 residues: CASSQSPGLDGGEQFF. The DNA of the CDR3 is TGCGCCAGCAGCCAATCACCGGGCCTAGATGGAGGGGAGCAGTTCTTC.

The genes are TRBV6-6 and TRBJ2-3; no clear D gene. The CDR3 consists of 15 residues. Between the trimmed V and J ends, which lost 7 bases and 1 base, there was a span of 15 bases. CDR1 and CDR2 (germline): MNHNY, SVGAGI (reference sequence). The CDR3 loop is CASTTPRVGTDTQYF. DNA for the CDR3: TGTGCCAGCACCACCCCCCGGGTGGGCACAGATACGCAGTATTTT.

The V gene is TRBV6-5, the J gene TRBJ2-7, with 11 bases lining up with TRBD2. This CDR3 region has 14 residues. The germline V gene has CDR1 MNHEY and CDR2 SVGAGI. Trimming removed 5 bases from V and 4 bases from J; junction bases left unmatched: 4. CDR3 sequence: CASSLAGGGYEQYF. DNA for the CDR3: TGTGCCAGCAGTCTAGCGGGAGGTGGGTACGAGCAGTACTTC.